This TCR beta chain was captured in a study of blood T cell repertoires in COVID-19. Study-level information: Acute-phase and convalescent COVID-19 samples originated in the United States, Italy and Spain. From T cells, B-cell-depleted T cells, or PBMCs came the material, which was cDNA or gDNA.

Original handling: It was from reference gene primer amplification that nucleated cell counts were estimated. This table comes from immunoSEQ multiplex PCR, and its TCRdb copy is limited to in-frame clones, with some not included. V and J calls plus clone size are reproduced from that table; the DNA served to infer D and trimming. The sample yields under 150,000 clones, over 75% seen once. The CDR3 spans 16 residues. Germline V lookup: CDR1 MGHRA, CDR2 YSYEKL. Losses at the gene ends were 0 bases for V and 7 bases for J; bases not matched to a gene: 9. The chain joins TRBV4-1 to TRBJ2-1; 7 nucleotides match TRBD2. The specimen sequenced was peripheral blood. The TCR originated in an elderly man with acute or convalescent COVID-19. The CDR3 sequence is CASSQEGLELRNEQFF. For the CDR3, the DNA is TGCGCCAGCAGCCAAGAAGGACTAGAGTTGAGGAATGAGCAGTTCTTC.